Following are 32 T cell receptor beta chains from one sample sequenced in a study of blood T cell repertoires in COVID-19. Here immunoSEQ multiplex PCR was the method, and the copy in TCRdb shows in-frame clones only, minus some. The sample gives 150,000 to 200,000 clones, approximately 80% of which show up once; 7% to 10% is in the top ten. The sequenced sample was peripheral blood. All receptors come from a man in his 60s with acute or convalescent COVID-19.

This rearrangement joins TRBV12-3 or TRBV12-4 to TRBJ1-2; D is unresolved. The CDR3 covers 11 residues. The germline V and J ends were trimmed by 5 bases and 2 bases, with 3 bases remaining between them. The CDR3 spells CASSQNYGYTF. DNA for the CDR3: TGTGCCAGCAGTCAGAACTATGGCTACACCTTC.

This rearrangement joins TRBV6-1 to TRBJ1-2; 12 nucleotides align to TRBD1. The V segment lost 2 bases and the J segment 7 bases; nucleotides outside the gene matches: 5. CDR1 MNHNS and CDR2 SASEGT come from the germline V gene. This CDR3 comprises 15 residues. Here the CDR3 reads CASSEMGQGAGGYTF. The DNA of the CDR3 is TGTGCCAGCAGTGAAATGGGACAGGGGGCAGGTGGCTACACCTTC.

This clone occurred a few times. This chain joins TRBV27 and TRBJ1-3, with a tentative D call TRBD1 (5 bases). V shed 10 bases and J shed 0 bases, with 16 bases lying between them. The CDR3 is 15 residues long. The germline V gene has CDR1 MNHEY and CDR2 SMNVEV (reference sequence). CDR3 nucleotides: TGTGCCATTCCGGGGGGGTTTGGCTCTGGAAACACCATATATTTT. It codes for CAIPGGFGSGNTIYF.

This rearrangement joins TRBV18 to TRBJ2-7; possibly TRBD1 for D (6 bases). Between the trimmed V and J ends, which lost 0 bases and 2 bases, there was a span of 14 bases. This CDR3 is 16 amino acids long. The germline V gene encodes CDR1 KGHSH and CDR2 LQKENI. The CDR3, as DNA: TGTGCCAGCTCACCACCGGTCGGCCAGGGGCCCTACGAGCAGTACTTC. Encoded protein: CASSPPVGQGPYEQYF. Filled out from reference TRBV18 and TRBJ2-7, the complete variable domain reads NAGVMQNPRHLVRRRGQEARLRCSPMKGHSHVYWYRQLPEEGLKFMVYLQKENIIDESGMPKERFSAEFPKEGPSILRIQQVVRGDSAAYFCASSPPVGQGPYEQYFGPGTRLTVT.

V gene TRBV6-2 or TRBV6-3 combines with J gene TRBJ1-2; 12 positions match TRBD1. Germline-derived CDR1 and CDR2 are MNHEY and SVGEGT. V was clipped by 2 bases and J by 2 bases; unmatched bases: 0. The CDR3 has 15 amino acids. The CDR3 here is CASSYGTGGNYGYTF. CDR3 nucleotide sequence: TGTGCCAGCAGTTACGGGACAGGGGGCAACTATGGCTACACCTTC.

The chain links TRBV6-5 to TRBJ1-6; tentatively, D is TRBD1 (6 bases). V was trimmed by 7 bases and J by 9 bases, leaving 16 bases between them. CDR1 and CDR2 (germline): MNHEY, SVGAGI. This CDR3 region has 14 residues. The CDR3 DNA is TGTGCCAGCACCCGGGACAAGGTGGGTTCACCCCTCCACTTT. Translating gives CASTRDKVGSPLHF.

The V call is TRBV7-7, the J call TRBJ2-1, with 8 bases identical to TRBD1. With V trimmed by 4 bases and J by 7 bases, 3 bases remained unmatched. Germline V CDR1 and CDR2: SSHAT, FNYEAQ (reference sequence). The CDR3 has 13 residues. The CDR3 loop reads CASSYRTGNEQFF. The CDR3 nucleotides are TGTGCCAGCAGCTACCGGACAGGGAATGAGCAGTTCTTC.

To note about this clone: The sample has other DNA sequences that encode this CDR3 too. The chain carries TRBV4-3 and TRBJ2-1; D possibly corresponds to TRBD2 (6 bases). Per germline, CDR1 LGHNA and CDR2 YSLEER. The CDR3 is 15 amino acids. V lost 3 bases and J 4 bases, leaving 13 bases between the germline ends. The CDR3 sequence: CASSQPSGGYNEQFF. CDR3 nucleotides: TGCGCCAGCAGCCAGCCCAGTGGAGGGTACAATGAGCAGTTCTTC.

Points on this clone: The same CDR3 arises from other DNA sequences in this sample as well. The chain links TRBV29-1 to TRBJ1-1, with D tentatively TRBD1 (6 bases). Germline V gene data show CDR1 as SQVTM and CDR2 as ANQGSEA. Trimming left V 6 bases short and J 1 base short, with 9 bases between. This CDR3 has 12 amino acids. The CDR3 here is CSVVGQNTEAFF. CDR3 nucleotides: TGCAGCGTGGTGGGACAGAACACTGAAGCTTTCTTT.

The chain links TRBV7-2 to TRBJ2-3; 11 bases are a match to TRBD2. V dropped 5 bases and J dropped 4; count of bases not matched to a gene: 2. Germline assignment: CDR1 SGHTA and CDR2 FQGNSA. The CDR3 is 14 residues long. CDR3 nucleotide sequence: TGTGCCAGCAGCATTAGCGGGGGGGCAGATACGCAGTATTTT. Protein product: CASSISGGADTQYF. The whole variable domain, filled in from reference TRBV7-2 and TRBJ2-3, reads GAGVSQSPSNKVTEKGKDVELRCDPISGHTALYWYRQSLGQGLEFLIYFQGNSAPDKSGLPSDRFSAERTGGSVSTLTIQRTQQEDSAVYLCASSISGGADTQYFGPGTRLTVL.

The chain links TRBV7-8 to TRBJ1-2; TRBD1 might be the D (5 bases). The germline V gene has CDR1 SGHVS and CDR2 FQNEAQ. V dropped 4 bases and J dropped 5 bases, with 14 bases sitting between them. The CDR3 is 14 amino acids. The CDR3 loop is CASSSLTVGYGYTF. CDR3 coding DNA: TGTGCCAGCAGCTCCCTGACAGTGGGGTATGGCTACACCTTC.

This chain joins TRBV9 and TRBJ2-7; 8 bases line up with TRBD2. Germline V gives CDR1 SGDLS, CDR2 YYNGEE. V lost 0 bases to trimming and J lost 4 bases; unmatched junction nucleotides: 6. The CDR3 consists of 15 residues. CDR3 nucleotide sequence: TGTGCCAGCAGCGTAGGGGGCGGGGGGACGTACGAGCAGTACTTC. It translates to CASSVGGGGTYEQYF.

This chain links TRBV3-1 (or the pseudogene TRBV3-2) with TRBJ2-5; tentative D call: TRBD2 (6 bases). Deletions cut 0 bases from V and 4 bases from J, with 12 bases between. The germline CDR1 and CDR2 sequences are LGHDT and YNNKEL (reference sequence). This CDR3 is built from 15 residues. CDR3 loop: CASSQESGLGETQYF. In DNA, the CDR3 is TGTGCCAGCAGCCAAGAGAGCGGGTTGGGAGAGACCCAGTACTTC.

The gene calls are TRBV5-4 and TRBJ1-3; 7 bases are a match to TRBD1. The V segment lost 3 bases and the J segment 2 bases; nucleotides outside the gene matches: 8. This CDR3 is 16 amino acids long. CDR1 and CDR2 from the germline V gene are SGHNT and YYREEE (reference sequence). The CDR3 DNA reads as TGTGCCAGCAGCTCGGCGACAGGGTGGCCTGGAAACACCATATATTTT. The encoded protein is CASSSATGWPGNTIYF.

The chain has TRBV7-9 and TRBJ1-4; 8 nucleotides agree with TRBD1. The CDR3 extends over 16 amino acids. CDR1 and CDR2 (germline): SEHNR, FQNEAQ (reference sequence). J gave up 8 bases and V 5 bases, and 13 bases lay outside the gene matches. In nucleotides, the CDR3 is TGTGCCAGCAGCCAAAACACAGGGGGGTTTTACGAAAAACTGTTTTTT. This sequence encodes CASSQNTGGFYEKLFF. Full variable domain (missing parts from reference TRBV7-9 and TRBJ1-4): DTGVSQNPRHKITKRGQNVTFRCDPISEHNRLYWYRQTLGQGPEFLTYFQNEAQLEKSRLLSDRFSAERPKGSFSTLEIQRTEQGDSAMYLCASSQNTGGFYEKLFFGSGTQLSVL.

In the case of this clone: This same CDR3 is encoded by further DNA sequences in the sample. The chain recombines TRBV5-1 with TRBJ2-3; D is ambiguous. With 3 bases removed from V and 1 base from J, the gap between germline ends came to 9 bases. Looked up from germline, CDR1 is SGHRS and CDR2 is YFSETQ. The CDR3 contains 14 residues. CDR3 residues: CASSSTTRTDTQYF. CDR3 nucleotide sequence: TGCGCCAGCAGCTCAACCACTCGCACAGATACGCAGTATTTT.

This rearrangement joins TRBV11-3 to TRBJ2-2; D uncertain. Germline lookup yields CDR1 SGHNT and CDR2 YENEEA. Trimming cost V 1 base and J 7 bases, with 13 bases left between them. The CDR3 spans 15 residues. CDR3 loop: CASSLGSLRHGELFF. The CDR3 DNA sequence: TGTGCCAGCAGCTTAGGGTCCCTGAGACACGGGGAGCTGTTTTTT. The variable domain in full, with the rest retrieved from reference TRBV11-3 and TRBJ2-2, is EAGVVQSPRYKIIEKKQPVAFWCNPISGHNTLYWYLQNLGQGPELLIRYENEEAVDDSQLPKDRFSAERLKGVDSTLKIQPAELGDSAVYLCASSLGSLRHGELFFGEGSRLTVL.

Points on this clone: Distinct nucleotide sequences in the sample also encode this CDR3. This chain links TRBV27 with TRBJ1-2; TRBD1 might be the D (5 bases). CDR1 is MNHEY, CDR2 SMNVEV, per germline (reference sequence). The CDR3 totals 12 residues. The germline V and J ends were trimmed by 4 bases and 5 bases, with 8 bases remaining between them. The CDR3 loop reads CASSSQGYGYTF. The CDR3 DNA reads as TGTGCCAGCAGTTCCCAGGGTTATGGCTACACCTTC.

This chain links TRBV18 with TRBJ2-3, with TRBD1 matching 9 bases. This CDR3 region has 17 residues. The V gene end was trimmed by 2 bases and the J gene end by 2 bases; junction bases not matched to a gene: 8. Germline assignment: CDR1 KGHSH and CDR2 LQKENI. CDR3 sequence (DNA): TGTGCCAGCTCACCAGGTCCGGACAGGGGTCTCACAGATACGCAGTATTTT. This gives the protein CASSPGPDRGLTDTQYF.

V gene TRBV24-1 combines with J gene TRBJ2-5; D might be TRBD2 (7 bases). This CDR3 is 13 amino acids long. CDR1 KGHDR and CDR2 SFDVKD come from the germline V gene. V dropped 5 bases and J dropped 5 bases, with 11 bases sitting between them. The CDR3 reads CATSGRGGETQYF. CDR3 nucleotide sequence: TGTGCCACCAGTGGGAGGGGGGGTGAGACCCAGTACTTC.

The V gene is TRBV6-2 or TRBV6-3, the J gene TRBJ1-2; D perhaps matches TRBD1 (6 bases). Germline values: CDR1 MNHEY, CDR2 SVGEGT. The CDR3 is made up of 12 amino acids. V lost 4 bases, J lost 5 bases, and 8 bases lay in between. The CDR3, as DNA: TGTGCCAGCAGTTGGACAGATTATGGCTACACCTTC. As protein: CASSWTDYGYTF.

The V and J genes are TRBV5-1 and TRBJ1-2, with 7 bases matching TRBD1. The CDR3 covers 14 residues. V lost 0 bases and J lost 8; bases outside the gene matches: 7. CDR1 SGHRS and CDR2 YFSETQ come from the germline V gene. CDR3 loop: CASSLDRGGEGYTF. The CDR3 DNA sequence: TGCGCCAGCAGCTTGGACAGGGGTGGTGAGGGCTACACCTTC.

The CDR3 sequence is CASSTTPRSEAFF. The CDR3 nucleotides are TGTGCCAGCAGCACCACCCCCCGGAGTGAAGCTTTCTTT. The chain employs TRBV7-3 and TRBJ1-1; D call uncertain. From germline, CDR1 is SGHTA and CDR2 FQGTGA. This CDR3 contains 13 residues. Between the trimmed V and J ends, which lost 5 bases and 7 bases, there was a span of 14 bases.

This rearrangement joins TRBV9 to TRBJ2-3, with 8 bases matching TRBD2. The trim removed 1 base at V and 2 bases at J, leaving 3 bases unmatched. CDR1 and CDR2 (germline): SGDLS, YYNGEE. This CDR3 has 15 amino acids. The CDR3 DNA sequence: TGTGCCAGCAGCGTAACAGGACTAGCCACAGATACGCAGTATTTT. It specifies CASSVTGLATDTQYF.

Concerning this clone: The same CDR3 also results from other DNA sequences found in this sample. The rearrangement uses TRBV9 and TRBJ2-1; D perhaps matches TRBD2 (6 bases). This CDR3 spans 16 amino acids. Trimming took 3 bases from V and 0 from J, leaving 13 bases between them. Germline CDR1 reads SGDLS; CDR2 reads YYNGEE. CDR3 protein: CASSAGLLSSYNEQFF. As DNA, the CDR3 is TGTGCCAGCAGCGCGGGACTTCTGAGCTCCTACAATGAGCAGTTCTTC.

The chain uses TRBV24-1 and TRBJ1-1; D might be TRBD1 (6 bases). CDR3 length: 14 amino acids. V lost 6 bases to trimming and J lost 4 bases, with 14 bases between them. Germline V gene sequence: CDR1 KGHDR, CDR2 SFDVKD. DNA for the CDR3: TGTGCCACCAGTTCAGGGGAGGGGTTCACTGAAGCTTTCTTT. Its protein product is CATSSGEGFTEAFF.

V usage is TRBV3-1 (or the pseudogene TRBV3-2) and J usage is TRBJ2-1; D may match TRBD1 or TRBD2 (7 bases each). Germline lookup yields CDR1 LGHDT and CDR2 YNNKEL (reference sequence). This CDR3 is built from 15 residues. V shed 7 bases and J shed 0 bases, with 13 bases lying between them. For the CDR3, the DNA is TGTGCCAGCACCCAGGGGGGGAGCTCCTACAATGAGCAGTTCTTC. It specifies CASTQGGSSYNEQFF.

The V and J genes are TRBV7-3 and TRBJ2-3; tentatively, D is TRBD2 (5 bases). Trimming shortened V by 2 bases and J by 5 bases, and 14 bases separated the two germline ends. The CDR3 covers 15 residues. Germline CDR1 and CDR2: SGHTA and FQGTGA. In DNA, the CDR3 is TGTGCCAGCAGCTTATCGGGGAATTCCGGAGATACGCAGTATTTT. Its translation is CASSLSGNSGDTQYF.

The chain employs TRBV25-1 and TRBJ2-7; 7 nucleotides match TRBD1. The V gene end was trimmed by 6 bases and the J gene end by 3 bases; junction bases not matched to a gene: 2. The CDR3 length is 12 residues. Germline CDR1 and CDR2: MGHDK and SYGVNS. The CDR3: CASRDRIYEQYF. CDR3 in DNA: TGTGCCAGCAGGGACAGGATCTACGAGCAGTACTTC.

CDR3 DNA sequence: TGCAGCGTTGCCAATTCGGGGACTGAAGCTTTCTTT. Protein product: CSVANSGTEAFF. The gene calls are TRBV29-1 and TRBJ1-1; unclear D gene. Trimming took off 4 bases at V and 5 bases at J, with 11 bases between the two ends. The CDR3 is 12 amino acids. Germline values: CDR1 SQVTM, CDR2 ANQGSEA.

This clone was counted between two and nine times. The chain employs TRBV18 and TRBJ2-6; TRBD1 is a possible D gene (6 bases). Germline V gene data show CDR1 as KGHSH and CDR2 as LQKENI. CDR3 length: 18 amino acids. V lost 4 bases, J lost 0 bases, and 16 bases lay in between. In nucleotides, the CDR3 is TGTGCCAGCTCACTCACAGGGCCCTCGAACTCTGGGGCCAACGTCCTGACTTTC. Translated, it gives CASSLTGPSNSGANVLTF.

The chain employs TRBV27 and TRBJ2-1, with 13 bases identical to TRBD2. The germline V gene encodes CDR1 MNHEY and CDR2 SMNVEV (reference sequence). The V segment lost 3 bases and the J segment 7 bases; nucleotides outside the gene matches: 3. CDR3 length: 15 amino acids. The CDR3 reads CASSLGLAGSNEQFF. CDR3 sequence (DNA): TGTGCCAGCAGTTTGGGACTAGCGGGGTCTAATGAGCAGTTCTTC.